Given below is one T cell receptor (beta chain) in context. The target antigen is unknown. The data derive from a study of cytomegalovirus exposure and HLA in healthy donors. Findings and limits, study-wide: A later analysis found first-cohort TCR clusters tended to co-occur in the 100 to 150 validation repertoires. There were some public TCRs occurring in many donors, but most TCR sequences were rare. Altogether, 160 or so TCR beta chains were recorded as cytomegalovirus-associated. In vitro, three CMV-associated chains proved specific for CMV antigens.

The protocol was immunoSEQ multiplex PCR, while the TCRdb copy is restricted to in-frame clones and leaves out a portion. The table includes some 200,000 clones, approximately 84% detected once. CDR3 length equals 15 residues. In germline, CDR1 is LGHNA, CDR2 YSLEER. J lost 4 bases, V lost 1 base, and 2 bases had no gene match. This receptor was obtained from a young woman in good health and CMV-seropositive. The chain links TRBV4-3 to TRBJ1-2, with 11 positions matching TRBD1. The source material was PBMCs. CDR3 sequence (DNA): TGCGCCAGCAGCCAAGGGACAGGGGGCGGCTATGGCTACACCTTC. Its translation: CASSQGTGGGYGYTF.